This TCR beta chain was sequenced during a study of blood T cells in healthy people across ages (dated by TCRdb to the mid-2010s). General notes on the study: In model experiments, template switching captured roughly one uniquely barcoded TCR beta cDNA molecule for every two T cells. Two additional independent replicas of 1 million unique cDNA reads from the same blood draw were analyzed for two donors (one aged 18 to 30 and one aged 80 or older). To avoid experimental bias, donors of different ages were spread randomly across the sequencing lanes. The donors were split into four age groups: young (average around 17 years), middle-aged (roughly 40), aged (more than 55) and long-lived (over 80). Age-related changes in TCR beta repertoire diversity were measured in the study by deep sequencing normalized with unique cDNA molecular identifiers. General study outcomes and caveats: Because donor CMV infection status was unknown, age-related changes in expanded clonotypes were potentially confounded. Observed TCR beta diversity per million T cells fell roughly linearly with age, and a significant reduction was already apparent by age around 40. Bulk unsorted PBMC profiling prevented conclusive comparison of naive and antigen-experienced compartments. Estimates of total diversity based on one million sequenced T cells were considered lower bounds and underestimates. The percentage of naive T cells measured by flow cytometry correlated strongly with observed TCR beta diversity. The long-lived group showed more naive CD4+ T cells, fewer expanded clones and increased TCR diversity than the aged group, suggesting age selection.

The donors were 40 or so Caucasian individuals from Russia, aged 6 to 90 years, who were systemically healthy. Each donor gave around 9.8 milliliters of peripheral blood, collected into EDTA-treated Vacutainer tubes. Ficoll-Paque density-gradient centrifugation was used to isolate PBMCs, with at least 6.5 million per sample. Trizol reagent was used to extract total RNA from the PBMCs, yielding at least 5.5 micrograms per sample. For every donor, an aliquot of PBMCs went through flow cytometry to measure the percentages of naive CD45RAhigh/CD27high T cells. Library generation was performed with 5' RACE. The run used an Illumina HiSeq 2500. A second roughly 7 to 12 cycle PCR used a sample-barcoded 5' primer and a J-beta primer mix. A template-switch 5' adaptor carrying 12 random nucleotides introduced a unique molecular identifier onto each TCR beta cDNA molecule. Each sample yielded at least 2.5 million CDR3-containing paired-end reads. All of the RNA was converted into first-strand cDNA using the Mint cDNA synthesis kit, with a TRBC-specific oligonucleotide serving as the primer. All cDNA was treated with uracil-DNA glycosylase and then went through a first 18-cycle PCR with the universal primers M1SS and BC2_uni_R. In the source study's methods: Each sample was normalized by randomly selecting 1 million high-quality reads, each carrying a distinct molecular identifier. Instead of being binned into consensus sequences, reads that shared molecular identifiers were thrown out. MiTCR, set to a Q25 quality threshold and the strictest error-elimination algorithm, was used for CDR3 identification, clonotype clustering and error correction. A nonparametric unseen species model with Euler transformation was used to estimate lower-bound total TCR beta diversity. The public reads were reprocessed in TCRdb via fastp at Q25 and MiXCR, keeping in-frame beta chains. Each CDR3 protein appears once, grouped with its most common genes and DNA. The V and J calls shown here were made by TCRdb, not taken from the authors' results. The sample table lists 920,000 or so distinct CDR3 sequences, 35% to 50% of them with a count of one. The top ten clonotypes cover under 20% of the sample.

A note on this clonotype: The antigen this receptor binds is unknown. Qualities for individual bases were not recorded, and no much larger clone is one base off.

V and J are truncated by 5 bases and 9 bases respectively, leaving an intervening sequence of 11 bases. CDR1 is given as MGHDK and CDR2 as SYGVNS, both from the germline V gene. CDR3 length: 12 amino acids, cysteine to phenylalanine. CDR3 DNA only is kept here, 36 bases in frame from base 1. The TCR originated in a woman aged 60-75 years in good health. The sample was blood. This receptor chain uses TRBV25-1 and TRBJ2-1, with an unclear D gene assignment. The nucleotides are TGTGCCAGCAGTAAAGGGTTTGGTGAGCAGTTCTTC. The encoded protein is CASSKGFGEQFF.